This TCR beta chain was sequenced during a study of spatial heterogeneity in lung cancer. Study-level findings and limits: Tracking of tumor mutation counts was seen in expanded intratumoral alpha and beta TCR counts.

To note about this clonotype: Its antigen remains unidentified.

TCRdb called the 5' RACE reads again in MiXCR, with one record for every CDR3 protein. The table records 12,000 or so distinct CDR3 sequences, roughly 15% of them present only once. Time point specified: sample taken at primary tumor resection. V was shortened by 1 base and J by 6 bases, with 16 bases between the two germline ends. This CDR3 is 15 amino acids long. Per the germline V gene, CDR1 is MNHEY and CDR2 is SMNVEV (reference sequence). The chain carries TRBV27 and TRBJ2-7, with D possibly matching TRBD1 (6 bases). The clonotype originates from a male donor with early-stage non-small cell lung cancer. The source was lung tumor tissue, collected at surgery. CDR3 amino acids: CASSLLGQGPGEQYF. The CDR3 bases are TGTGCCAGCAGTTTATTGGGCCAGGGGCCGGGCGAGCAGTACTTC.